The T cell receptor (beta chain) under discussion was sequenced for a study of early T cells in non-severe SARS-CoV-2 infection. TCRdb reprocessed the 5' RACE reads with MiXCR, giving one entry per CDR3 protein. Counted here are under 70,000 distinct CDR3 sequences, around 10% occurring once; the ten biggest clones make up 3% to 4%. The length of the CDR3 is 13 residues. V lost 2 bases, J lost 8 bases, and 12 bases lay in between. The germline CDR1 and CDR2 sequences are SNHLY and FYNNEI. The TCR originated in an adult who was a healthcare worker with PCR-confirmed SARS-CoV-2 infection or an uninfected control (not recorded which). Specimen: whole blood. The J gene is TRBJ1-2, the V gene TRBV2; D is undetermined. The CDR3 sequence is CASSEWQFEGYTF. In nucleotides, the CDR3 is TGTGCCAGCAGTGAATGGCAGTTTGAAGGCTACACCTTC.